Sequencing of this T cell receptor (beta chain) was carried out in a study of shared clonotypes between healthy human individuals. Whole-study context: CD8 memory received one plate per donor, CD8 naive two, CD4 memory three and CD4 naive three.

Germline assignment: CDR1 SGHDT and CDR2 YYEEEE. Losses at the gene ends were 4 bases for V and 2 bases for J; bases not matched to a gene: 4. The CDR3 runs to 14 residues. A remark on this clone: The antigen remains unidentified.

Findings and limits, study-wide: Several donors held about 5% of naive CD4 clonotypes in common.

TCRdb's table, derived via immunoSEQ multiplex PCR, lists solely in-frame clones and lacks some. This table holds some 680,000 clones, around 73% found once. The TCR sequence derives from a woman aged 25 to 39 in good health. V gene TRBV5-6 combines with J gene TRBJ2-5, with 8 bases matching TRBD1. Sequenced sample: memory CD4+ T cells sorted from blood. Subset of the sample: CD45RA-negative fraction. CDR3 in DNA: TGTGCCAGCAGCGCGACAGGGGTTCAAGAGACCCAGTACTTC. Translation: CASSATGVQETQYF.